This TCR beta chain was retrieved from a study of human T cells and chemical hapten exposure. Described time point: pre-sensitization, week 0. The treatment denotes: therapeutic diphenylcyclopropenone sensitization with weekly scalp DPC. Per the germline V gene, CDR1 is MNHEY and CDR2 is SVGEGT. V was cut by 2 bases and J by 1 base, with 2 bases left in between. This CDR3 has 12 residues. Per the original data handling: Sampled TCR counts reached a median of roughly 98,000 per sample, with values ranging from about 20,000 to 700,000. One entry per CDR3 protein results from TCRdb running MiXCR on the RACE reads. The V and J calls come from TCRdb's annotation, not from the publication. The sample lists approximately 260,000 distinct CDR3 sequences, about 7.7% occurring once. This clonotype has a handful of counts.

The receptor was derived from a man younger than 35 with alopecia areata. Some clones in this sample may be carry-over from other donors' samples. Sequencing was performed on whole blood, taken in connection with sensitization to the hapten diphenylcyclopropenone (DPC). The J gene is TRBJ2-5, the V gene TRBV6-2 or TRBV6-3; unclear D gene. CDR3 loop: CASSYTQETQYF. CDR3 sequence (DNA): TGTGCCAGCAGTTACACCCAAGAGACCCAGTACTTC.